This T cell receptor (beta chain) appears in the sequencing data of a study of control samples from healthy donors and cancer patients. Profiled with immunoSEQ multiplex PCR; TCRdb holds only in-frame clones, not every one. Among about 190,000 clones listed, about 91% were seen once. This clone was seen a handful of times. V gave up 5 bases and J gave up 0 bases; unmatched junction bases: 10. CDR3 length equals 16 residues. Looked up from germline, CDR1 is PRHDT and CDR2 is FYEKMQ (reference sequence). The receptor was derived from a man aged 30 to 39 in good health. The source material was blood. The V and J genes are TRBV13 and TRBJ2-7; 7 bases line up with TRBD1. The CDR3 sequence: CASSGSGTASSYEQYF. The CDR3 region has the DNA TGTGCCAGCAGCGGCTCCGGGACAGCCAGCTCCTACGAGCAGTACTTC.